Each of the 30 T cell receptor beta chains below was sequenced from the same sample in a study of brain T cells in children with intractable seizures (dated by TCRdb to the early 2020s). The time point tag for this specimen amounts to: resected brain tissue, or blood drawn just prior to surgery. Library preparation was by the immunoSEQ multiplex PCR assay. TCRdb retrieved this table from immuneACCESS and kept in-frame rearrangements only. Not all clones are present; in checked studies, unresolved V genes account for under half, and no reason is known for the remainder. The sample includes about 110,000 clones, with approximately 94% observed a single time. 3.5% to 4% of the sample lies in the top ten. The material was peripheral blood, obtained at surgery. The receptors originated from a boy under two years old with hemimegalencephaly and intractable seizures.

V usage is TRBV7-2 and J usage is TRBJ1-4; possibly TRBD1 for D (5 bases). CDR1 is SGHTA and CDR2 is FQGNSA in the germline V gene. The ends were cut back, 2 bases at V and 7 bases at J, with 11 bases in the middle. The CDR3 contains 14 residues. This chain's CDR3 is CASSLMGGGEKLFF. The CDR3 DNA sequence: TGTGCCAGCAGCTTAATGGGGGGGGGTGAAAAACTGTTTTTT.

The table lists this clone with a count of one. CDR3 loop: CAISGGRGLDTGELFF. As DNA, the CDR3 is TGTGCCATCAGTGGGGGCAGGGGGCTGGACACCGGGGAGCTGTTTTTT. The chain joins TRBV10-3 to TRBJ2-2; 8 nucleotides align to TRBD1. Germline CDR1 reads ENHRY; CDR2 reads SYGVKD. The J segment lost 3 bases and the V segment lost 4 bases, leaving 7 bases of the junction unmatched. The CDR3 extends over 16 amino acids.

The chain is built from TRBV7-8 and TRBJ2-7, with D perhaps matching TRBD1 (5 bases). The CDR3 totals 13 residues. Germline V gene sequence: CDR1 SGHVS, CDR2 FQNEAQ. Trimming stripped 3 bases from V and 4 bases from J, with 10 bases between. DNA of the CDR3: TGTGCCAGCAGCTTTGTCCCAGGGTACGAGCAGTACTTC. This codes for CASSFVPGYEQYF.

The chain recombines TRBV5-1 with TRBJ1-1, with D perhaps TRBD1 (5 bases). Germline values: CDR1 SGHRS, CDR2 YFSETQ. The length of the CDR3 is 17 residues. The V end was cut by 4 bases, the J end by 4 bases, with 23 bases between. The CDR3 region is CASSPLPGSGRGTEAFF. The DNA for the CDR3 is TGCGCCAGCAGCCCGTTGCCAGGGTCGGGTCGGGGCACTGAAGCTTTCTTT.

This sequence joins TRBV4-1 and TRBJ2-1; 7 positions agree with TRBD2. CDR1 MGHRA and CDR2 YSYEKL come from the germline V gene. CDR3 length: 15 amino acids. The V gene end was trimmed by 7 bases and the J gene end by 0 bases; junction bases not matched to a gene: 6. CDR3: CASTLAESSYNEQFF. The DNA for the CDR3 is TGCGCCAGCACCCTAGCGGAAAGCTCCTACAATGAGCAGTTCTTC.

The chain employs TRBV5-1 and TRBJ2-1; TRBD2 matches at 9 bases. The V and J ends lost 1 base and 9 bases, in that order; junction bases with no gene match: 11. Germline loops: CDR1 SGHRS, CDR2 YFSETQ. There are 16 residues in the CDR3. The CDR3 spells CASSLRLAGRGGEQFF. CDR3 coding DNA: TGCGCCAGCAGCTTGAGGCTAGCGGGAAGAGGCGGTGAGCAGTTCTTC.

This rearrangement joins TRBV19 to TRBJ1-2, with D possibly TRBD1 on 6 matching bases. The germline V and J ends were trimmed by 6 bases and 4 bases, with 18 bases remaining between them. Germline V lookup: CDR1 LNHDA, CDR2 SQIVND (reference sequence). The CDR3 sequence is 15 residues long. CDR3 region: CASRQTPGQLYGYTF. CDR3 sequence (DNA): TGTGCCAGTAGACAAACTCCGGGACAACTCTATGGCTACACCTTC.

In this sample, this clone turned up once. The V and J genes are TRBV11-2 and TRBJ2-3; 11 nucleotides line up with TRBD2. V lost 5 bases, J lost 1 base, and 8 bases stayed unmatched. CDR1 and CDR2 from the germline V gene are SGHAT and FQNNGV. This CDR3 is 17 amino acids long. CDR3 bases: TGTGCCAGCAGCCCGCGGTTGACTAGCGGGGGCACAGATACGCAGTATTTT. This encodes CASSPRLTSGGTDTQYF.

CDR3 sequence: CASSASLSPPGQGAAYNSPLHF. DNA of the CDR3: TGTGCCAGCAGCGCTAGTTTATCCCCCCCGGGACAGGGGGCCGCCTATAATTCACCCCTCCACTTT. The chain couples TRBV28 to TRBJ1-6; TRBD1 agrees at 12 bases. V shed 6 bases and J 2 bases; nucleotides not matched to a gene: 20. Germline loops: CDR1 MDHEN, CDR2 SYDVKM. CDR3 length: 22 residues.

The count of this clone is one. The chain carries TRBV5-5 and TRBJ2-1, with TRBD1 matching over 7 bases. There are 15 residues in the CDR3. Germline lookup yields CDR1 SGHKS and CDR2 YYEKEE (reference sequence). The junction had 9 bases not matched to a gene; V was cut back by 5 bases and J by 4 bases. DNA of the CDR3: TGTGCCAGCAGTCGAGACAGGGTGCCTTACAATGAGCAGTTCTTC. This encodes CASSRDRVPYNEQFF.

This chain links TRBV5-4 with TRBJ2-2, with 7 bases identical to TRBD1. This CDR3 is built from 12 residues. The germline gives CDR1 SGHNT, CDR2 YYREEE (reference sequence). The V segment lost 4 bases and the J segment 7 bases; nucleotides outside the gene matches: 1. This CDR3 reads CASSPGGGELFF. For the CDR3, the DNA is TGTGCCAGCAGCCCAGGGGGCGGGGAGCTGTTTTTT.

The chain joins TRBV11-3 to TRBJ2-5; D is ambiguous. The germline gives CDR1 SGHNT, CDR2 YENEEA. V shed 3 bases and J shed 5 bases, with 4 bases lying between them. The CDR3 totals 11 residues. The CDR3 DNA is TGTGCCAGCAGCTTGGGCGAGACCCAGTACTTC. It encodes CASSLGETQYF.

This clone has only one observation. V is TRBV6-5 and J is TRBJ2-5; 7 positions match TRBD1. Per germline, CDR1 MNHEY and CDR2 SVGAGI. With V trimmed by 5 bases and J by 4 bases, 7 bases remained unmatched. The CDR3 loop spans 14 amino acids. DNA of the CDR3: TGTGCCAGCAGTCAACAGGGGAATGGAGAGACCCAGTACTTC. Its protein is CASSQQGNGETQYF.

The chain joins TRBV7-3 to TRBJ2-1; D is unclear. The germline CDR1 and CDR2 sequences are SGHTA and FQGTGA. With 2 bases removed from V and 7 bases from J, the gap between germline ends came to 18 bases. The CDR3 is 16 amino acids. As DNA, the CDR3 is TGTGCCAGCAGCTTACTTCCCCACATAACGTCAAATGAGCAGTTCTTC. This encodes CASSLLPHITSNEQFF.

The chain combines TRBV27 with TRBJ2-1; D possibly corresponds to TRBD2 (6 bases). Germline CDR1 is MNHEY and CDR2 is SMNVEV (reference sequence). Trimming pared 6 bases from V and 8 bases from J, leaving 11 bases between. The CDR3 has 12 amino acids. The CDR3 sequence is CASSLWGDEQFF. CDR3 coding DNA: TGTGCCAGCAGCCTTTGGGGGGATGAGCAGTTCTTC.

V and J are TRBV5-1 and TRBJ1-2; D ambiguous. V shed 0 bases and J shed 2 bases, with 14 bases lying between them. Per the germline V gene, CDR1 is SGHRS and CDR2 is YFSETQ. This CDR3 has 16 amino acids. Here the CDR3 reads CASSLGRREANYGYTF. DNA for the CDR3: TGCGCCAGCAGCTTGGGGCGGAGGGAAGCGAACTATGGCTACACCTTC.

The V and J genes are TRBV6-5 and TRBJ1-4; D might be TRBD1 (6 bases). CDR1 and CDR2 from the germline V gene are MNHEY and SVGAGI. V shed 4 bases and J shed 3 bases, with 12 bases lying between them. The CDR3 has 15 residues. DNA for the CDR3: TGTGCCAGCAGTTCCCTAGGGGGGTCTAATGAAAAACTGTTTTTT. Translated: CASSSLGGSNEKLFF.

The chain is built from TRBV7-3 and TRBJ1-6; 9 nucleotides match TRBD1. CDR1 is SGHTA and CDR2 is FQGTGA in the germline V gene. V dropped 8 bases and J dropped 6; count of bases not matched to a gene: 2. The CDR3 has 13 residues. For the CDR3, the DNA is TGTGCCAGCGGGACAGGGCGTAATTCACCCCTCCACTTT. This encodes CASGTGRNSPLHF.

V and J are TRBV2 and TRBJ2-3, with unresolved D. The CDR3 extends over 11 amino acids. Trimming shortened V by 3 bases and J by 10 bases, and 8 bases separated the two germline ends. Per the germline V gene, CDR1 is SNHLY and CDR2 is FYNNEI. The CDR3 DNA follows: TGTGCCAGCAGTGATACTGGCTCGCAGTATTTT. Translating gives CASSDTGSQYF. Full variable domain (rest looked up from reference TRBV2 and TRBJ2-3): EPEVTQTPSHQVTQMGQEVILRCVPISNHLYFYWYRQILGQKVEFLVSFYNNEISEKSEIFDDQFSVERPDGSNFTLKIRSTKLEDSAMYFCASSDTGSQYFGPGTRLTVL.

V gene TRBV6-4 combines with J gene TRBJ2-5; 9 nucleotides align to TRBD2. The germline V gene has CDR1 MRHNA and CDR2 SNTAGT. Trimming at V came to 0 bases and at J to 5 bases, leaving 19 bases not matched to a gene. This CDR3 comprises 20 residues. CDR3 loop: CASSDSGPGTSSRNWETQYF. The CDR3 bases are TGTGCCAGCAGTGACTCTGGGCCCGGGACTAGCAGCCGGAATTGGGAGACCCAGTACTTC.

The CDR3 here is CASSREGPRAKNIQYF. The DNA for the CDR3 is TGTGCCAGCAGCCGGGAGGGCCCGCGAGCCAAAAACATTCAGTACTTC. V and J are TRBV7-9 and TRBJ2-4, with 8 bases fitting TRBD2. Germline assignment: CDR1 SEHNR and CDR2 FQNEAQ (reference sequence). The CDR3 loop spans 16 amino acids. The junction had 6 bases not matched to a gene; V was cut back by 5 bases and J by 0 bases. Supplemented by reference TRBV7-9 and TRBJ2-4, the full variable domain reads DTGVSQNPRHKITKRGQNVTFRCDPISEHNRLYWYRQTLGQGPEFLTYFQNEAQLEKSRLLSDRFSAERPKGSFSTLEIQRTEQGDSAMYLCASSREGPRAKNIQYFGAGTRLSVL.

The rearrangement uses TRBV18 and TRBJ2-4, with 9 bases fitting TRBD1. Germline CDR1 and CDR2: KGHSH and LQKENI. The CDR3 is made up of 15 amino acids. Trimming removed 6 bases from V and 9 bases from J; junction bases left unmatched: 12. CDR3 amino acids: CASSRPTGGDGIQYF. CDR3 DNA sequence: TGTGCCAGCTCCCGCCCGACAGGGGGAGACGGCATTCAGTACTTC.

J is TRBJ2-3 and V is TRBV6-5, with D unclear. CDR1 is MNHEY, CDR2 SVGAGI, per germline. There are 15 residues in the CDR3. The DNA for the CDR3 is TGTGCTGCTCCCCAGGTCATTCTTAGCACAGATACGCAGTATTTT. Its protein is CAAPQVILSTDTQYF.

The chain employs TRBV7-8 and TRBJ1-5; no reliable D call. CDR3 size: 16 residues. Germline loops: CDR1 SGHVS, CDR2 FQNEAQ. V lost 0 bases and J 6 bases, leaving 15 bases between the germline ends. The CDR3 protein is CASSLARGGLAQPQHF. The CDR3 DNA sequence: TGTGCCAGCAGCTTAGCGCGGGGAGGTCTGGCTCAGCCCCAGCATTTT.

In DNA form, the CDR3 reads TGCGCCAGCAGCTCCACTAGCGGGGGGAACACCGGGGAGCTGTTTTTT. Residues: CASSSTSGGNTGELFF. The genes are TRBV5-1 and TRBJ2-2, with TRBD2 matching over 11 bases. The V gene end was trimmed by 3 bases and the J gene end by 1 base; junction bases not matched to a gene: 2. The CDR3 loop spans 16 amino acids. Germline assignment: CDR1 SGHRS and CDR2 YFSETQ.

The chain has TRBV11-2 and TRBJ2-7, with 13 nucleotides matching TRBD2. Germline CDR1 reads SGHAT; CDR2 reads FQNNGV. The CDR3 has 14 amino acids. The V and J ends lost 0 bases and 7 bases, in that order; junction bases with no gene match: 0. CDR3 protein: CASSLELAGGEQYF. The CDR3 bases are TGTGCCAGCAGCTTAGAACTAGCGGGAGGGGAGCAGTACTTC.

Of note for this clone: This CDR3 is also generated by other DNA sequences in the sample. The chain combines TRBV19 with TRBJ2-7; TRBD1 is a possible D gene (6 bases). V lost 3 bases and J 3 bases, leaving 9 bases between the germline ends. Germline values: CDR1 LNHDA, CDR2 SQIVND (reference sequence). This CDR3 spans 13 amino acids. The CDR3 region is CASSIADSYEQYF. The CDR3 DNA is TGTGCCAGTAGTATTGCGGACAGCTACGAGCAGTACTTC.

V and J are TRBV5-1 and TRBJ1-1; 8 positions match TRBD1. Germline CDR1 reads SGHRS; CDR2 reads YFSETQ. The CDR3 runs to 16 residues. Germline trimming cut 4 bases from V and 1 base from J; bases unmatched to any gene: 9. DNA for the CDR3: TGCGCCAGCAGCCCCTATCTGACAGGGGCGAACACTGAAGCTTTCTTT. This gives the protein CASSPYLTGANTEAFF.

This clone was seen once. The rearrangement links TRBV5-1 to TRBJ1-3; D is ambiguous. CDR3 size: 16 residues. V lost 4 bases and J lost 0, with 14 bases in between. CDR1 is SGHRS, CDR2 YFSETQ, per germline. In nucleotides, the CDR3 is TGCGCCAGCAGCCCACCGACCGACCCCTCTGGAAACACCATATATTTT. This translates into CASSPPTDPSGNTIYF.

This chain connects TRBV29-1 to TRBJ2-7, with 11 bases that match TRBD1. Trimming took 6 bases from V and 4 from J; bases not matched to a gene: 5. CDR1 is SQVTM, CDR2 ANQGSEA, per germline. This CDR3 contains 13 residues. The CDR3 here is CSVGTGGNYEQYF. The CDR3 coding sequence is TGCAGCGTCGGGACAGGGGGTAATTACGAGCAGTACTTC.